This T cell receptor beta chain was recovered during a study of tumor and adjacent non-tumor tissue in lung cancer. Of note for this clonotype: A junction end diverges from the germline sequence, so it may reflect a read error.

Germline-derived CDR1 and CDR2 are SGHAT and FQDESV (reference sequence). The CDR3 is 14 residues long. No cell sorting was done before RNA was extracted from the tissue. Distant lung tissue was collected more than 3 cm away from the tumor edge. A modified ARM-PCR protocol with three rounds of nested PCR amplified TCRbeta. TCRdb passed the multiplex PCR reads through MiXCR, listing each CDR3 protein once. This sample has almost 75,000 distinct CDR3 sequences; under 70% occur once, and the top ten carry around 30%. The clonotype comes from a woman in her forties or fifties with non-small cell lung cancer. Sequencing was performed on distant non-tumor lung tissue. The V and J genes are TRBV11-1 and TRBJ2-1; TRBD2 matches 11 bases. DNA for the CDR3: TGTGCCAGCACACTAGCGGGAGTAGGTAATGAGCAGCTCTTC. Encoded protein: CASTLAGVGNEQLF.